This is a list of T cell receptor beta chains from one sample in a study of radiotherapy plus CTLA-4 blockade in lung cancer. Sequenced by immunoSEQ multiplex PCR; TCRdb stores in-frame clones only, minus some. The top ten clones hold around 4% of a sample with roughly 90,000 clones, around 79% of them seen once. The material sequenced was peripheral blood, taken from a patient treated with radiotherapy plus ipilimumab. All receptors derive from a human donor with non-small cell lung cancer who had a partial response to radiotherapy plus ipilimumab. Some clones in this sample may be carry-over from other donors' samples. Both conserved end residues are part of each CDR3. The order of the fields is V gene, clone size, J gene, D gene, CDR3 DNA, CDR3 protein. The D gene is left open where the match is weak. Size tells how often a clone was seen (once, few, many) or the class of an expanded clone, and some rows leave it out.

TRBV5-5,few,TRBJ2-5,TRBD2,TGTGCCAGCAGGCCCTCGGGCGGGGGGCGGAAGACCCAGTACTTC,CASRPSGGGRKTQYF
TRBV7-2,.,TRBJ2-1,TRBD2,TGTGCCAGCAGCCTTTCTAGCGGGGGGTACAATGAGCAGTTCTTC,CASSLSSGGYNEQFF
TRBV28,once,TRBJ1-1,TRBD1,TGTGCCAGCATCGTATATGGGAACAGGGGGCGTGAGAACACTGAAGCTTTCTTT,CASIVYGNRGRENTEAFF
TRBV19,.,TRBJ1-1,.,TGTGCCAGTAAGGATTCCGGGACACAGAACACTGAAGCTTTCTTT,CASKDSGTQNTEAFF
TRBV28,.,TRBJ2-1,TRBD2,TGTGCCAGCAGTACCCTAGCGGGGTCCTACAATGAGCAGTTCTTC,CASSTLAGSYNEQFF
TRBV7-2,.,TRBJ2-1,.,TGTGCCAGCAGCGCAGGTCGGGGAGGGGGCTCCTACAATGAGCAGTTCTTC,CASSAGRGGGSYNEQFF
TRBV7-2,.,TRBJ2-3,TRBD2,TGTGCCAGCAGCTCCCAAGCGGGGGGTACCACAGATACGCAGTATTTT,CASSSQAGGTTDTQYF
TRBV6-5,.,TRBJ1-6,TRBD1,TGTGCCGATTCCGGGACAGGGAAGAGTCCCCTCCACTTT,CADSGTGKSPLHF
TRBV6-1,.,TRBJ2-1,.,TGTGCCAGCAGTTTAAGGGCAGGGGTTTACAATGAGCAGTTCTTC,CASSLRAGVYNEQFF
TRBV7-3,.,TRBJ2-2,.,TGTGCCAGCAGCGTGCAGGGGAACACCGGGGAGCTGTTTTTT,CASSVQGNTGELFF
TRBV19,.,TRBJ1-5,TRBD1,TGTGCCAGTAGACTACAGGGGGTCAATCAGCCCCAGCATTTT,CASRLQGVNQPQHF
TRBV6-1,.,TRBJ1-2,.,TGTGCCAGCAGTGAAGACCGCCGCCGGGGAGGCTACACCTTC,CASSEDRRRGGYTF
TRBV11-3,.,TRBJ2-5,.,TGTGCCAGCAGCTTCGTTAAGGGAGTCGAGACCCAGTACTTC,CASSFVKGVETQYF
TRBV19,.,TRBJ2-1,.,TGTGCCAGTAAGGTTCTGGCGGGGAACTACAATGAGCAGTTCTTC,CASKVLAGNYNEQFF
TRBV11-2,.,TRBJ2-7,.,TGTGCCAGCAGCTTTTGGGGGCCCTACGAGCAGTACTTC,CASSFWGPYEQYF
TRBV15,.,TRBJ2-7,TRBD2,TGTGCCACCAGCACCCGCGGGGGGGCCTACGAGCAGTACTTC,CATSTRGGAYEQYF
TRBV10-3,.,TRBJ1-5,.,TGTGCCATCGCCGGACTACCTCTCAATCAGCCCCAGCATTTT,CAIAGLPLNQPQHF
TRBV5-1,.,TRBJ2-5,TRBD1,TGCGCCAGCAGCTCAGTCCCGGGACAGGGAATGGAGACCCAGTACTTC,CASSSVPGQGMETQYF
TRBV27,.,TRBJ1-4,.,TGTGCCAGCAGTTCCGCAGGTCTTAATGAAAAACTGTTTTTT,CASSSAGLNEKLFF
TRBV7-6,.,TRBJ2-7,.,TGTGCCAGCAGCTTAGTCGCAGCCTACGAGCAGTACTTC,CASSLVAAYEQYF
TRBV5-6,.,TRBJ1-2,.,TGTGCCAGCAGCTTGCTAGGGGCTTCTAACTATGGCTACACCTTC,CASSLLGASNYGYTF
TRBV9,.,TRBJ2-3,.,TGTGCCAGCAGCGTGGATGGAGGGTTGACAGATACGCAGTATTTT,CASSVDGGLTDTQYF
TRBV9,.,TRBJ1-2,.,TGTGCCAGCAGCCCCGAGGGGGTAAGCTATGGCTACACCTTC,CASSPEGVSYGYTF
TRBV9,.,TRBJ2-3,.,TGTGCCAGCAGCGTAGGGTTTGCGGGAAGCACAGATACGCAGTATTTT,CASSVGFAGSTDTQYF
TRBV6-5,.,TRBJ2-5,TRBD1,TGTGCCAGCAGTTACTCCCGGACAGGGACACAAGAGACCCAGTACTTC,CASSYSRTGTQETQYF
TRBV7-2,.,TRBJ1-4,.,TGTGCCAGCAGCTTGGGGGCTGGTCTTAGGGCCGGGAAACTGTTTTTT,CASSLGAGLRAGKLFF
TRBV19,.,TRBJ1-3,.,TGTGCCAGTAGTCTCGGAACGACAGTCCTCTCTGGAAACACCATATATTTT,CASSLGTTVLSGNTIYF